This T cell receptor (beta chain) comes out of a study of response to subunit inactivated influenza vaccine. The CDR3 totals 17 residues. Germline CDR1 is KGHDR and CDR2 is SFDVKD. Trimming took 0 bases from V and 2 from J; bases not matched to a gene: 6. Study-level findings and limits: Every seasonal influenza vaccination brings in few new T cells, the authors suggested.

In this sample, this clonotype turned up a few times. Its antigen is not identified. TCRdb re-called the RT-PCR reads with MiXCR, one entry per CDR3 protein. The sample comprises 450,000 to 700,000 distinct CDR3 sequences, less than 15% of which are singletons, and 11% rests with the top ten. Specimen: PBMCs from blood, collected roughly 12 days after vaccination. J is TRBJ2-3 and V is TRBV24-1; 8 bases match TRBD1. This sequence originates from a man aged 50-59 years who received an inactivated influenza vaccine. CDR3 amino acids: CATSDLAGGRVTDTQYF. The CDR3 DNA sequence: TGTGCCACCAGTGATTTGGCAGGGGGCCGGGTCACAGATACGCAGTATTTT.